This is a list of T cell receptor beta chains from one sample in a study of response to subunit inactivated influenza vaccine. MiXCR, run by TCRdb on the RT-PCR reads, gives a single entry per CDR3 protein. There are roughly 500,000 distinct CDR3 sequences in the sample; roughly 27% occur only once, and under 2.5% lies in the top ten. Sequencing was performed on CD4+ T cells sorted from PBMCs, taken approximately 5 days after vaccination. All receptors come from a man between 50 and 59 years old who received an inactivated influenza vaccine. Each CDR3 is given with its conserved first and last residue. A D gene is named only where the DNA matches it firmly. Clone size is not always given. Where it is, it says once, few, many or a class for expanded clones.

V,length,size,D,J,DNA,CDR3
TRBV28,17,many,.,TRBJ2-1,TGTGCCAGCAGTGTCGCGGGTCGTAGGGGTTCCCTCAATGAGCAGTTCTTC,CASSVAGRRGSLNEQFF
TRBV25-1,14,.,.,TRBJ2-3,TGTGCCAGCAGTGATGTCACTAGCACAGATACGCAGTATTTT,CASSDVTSTDTQYF
TRBV20-1,15,.,TRBD2,TRBJ2-1,TGCAGTGCTTACGCTAGCGGGAGGGCCTCAAATGAGCAGTTCTTC,CSAYASGRASNEQFF
TRBV4-3,14,few,.,TRBJ2-2,TGCGCCAGCAGCCAAAGCTATGACACCGGGGAGCTGTTTTTT,CASSQSYDTGELFF
TRBV24-1,21,.,.,TRBJ2-6,TGTGCCACCAGTTATTCCAGTACAGACTTAGTAGCAACCTCTGGGGCCAACGTCCTGACTTTC,CATSYSSTDLVATSGANVLTF
TRBV10-3,15,few,TRBD1,TRBJ2-5,TGTGCCATCAGTGATGGGGCAGGGGGCGACGAGACCCAGTACTTC,CAISDGAGGDETQYF
TRBV20-1,15,.,.,TRBJ2-3,TGCAGTGCTGATTTTACTGGCGGGAGCACAGATACGCAGTATTTT,CSADFTGGSTDTQYF
TRBV5-1,17,.,.,TRBJ2-3,TGCGCCAGCAGCCCAGCACTAGACAGCACTAGCACAGATACGCAGTATTTT,CASSPALDSTSTDTQYF
TRBV2,15,.,TRBD2,TRBJ2-7,TGTGCCAGCAACATAGGGGGACTAGCTCCCAGCGAGCAGTACTTC,CASNIGGLAPSEQYF
TRBV5-6,14,.,.,TRBJ2-2,TGTGCCAGCAGCTTGGGACGCCCGCGGGGGGAGCTGTTTTTT,CASSLGRPRGELFF
TRBV4-3,12,.,.,TRBJ1-1,TGCGCCAGCAGCCACGAGCGCACTGAAGCTTTCTTT,CASSHERTEAFF
TRBV28,17,.,TRBD2,TRBJ2-1,TGTGCCAGCAGTTTAATTGTTTTCGCGGGAGGGCCCAATGAGCAGTTCTTC,CASSLIVFAGGPNEQFF
TRBV30,13,.,.,TRBJ2-7,TGTGCCTGGAGTAACCCTACTAGTAGCGAGCAGTACTTC,CAWSNPTSSEQYF
TRBV5-6,15,.,TRBD2,TRBJ2-1,TGTGCCAGCAGCGCGGGACTAGCGGGAGGGCCTGAGCAGTTCTTC,CASSAGLAGGPEQFF
TRBV12-3/TRBV12-4,10,few,.,TRBJ2-1,TGTGCCAGCAGTTTCGGTGAGCAGTTCTTC,CASSFGEQFF
TRBV20-1,12,.,.,TRBJ2-1,TGCAGTGCTAGAGAACTGGGGGATGAGCAGTTCTTC,CSARELGDEQFF
TRBV11-2,14,once,.,TRBJ2-5,TGTGCCAGCAGCCCGTTTTTACGGTCGAAGACCCAGTACTTC,CASSPFLRSKTQYF
TRBV24-1,15,.,TRBD1,TRBJ2-5,TGTGCCACCAGTCCCGGGACAGTGGGTGAAGAGACCCAGTACTTC,CATSPGTVGEETQYF
TRBV6-1,15,.,TRBD2,TRBJ2-1,TGTGCCAGCAGCAAGACTAGCGGGAGTTACAATGAGCAGTTCTTC,CASSKTSGSYNEQFF
TRBV2,14,few,.,TRBJ2-1,TGTGCCAGCACCCAATCGGGGGTCTACAATGAGCAGTTCTTC,CASTQSGVYNEQFF
TRBV20-1,14,.,.,TRBJ2-6,TGCAGTGCCCAGAGCGAGACTGGGGCCAACGTCCTGACTTTC,CSAQSETGANVLTF
TRBV3-1,16,.,.,TRBJ2-5,TGTGCCAGCAGCCAAGGACGGGGGGCCTACCTGGGTACCCAGTACTTC,CASSQGRGAYLGTQYF
TRBV20-1,12,few,TRBD2,TRBJ2-5,TGCAGTGCTAGCGGGGGGACGGAGACCCAGTACTTC,CSASGGTETQYF
TRBV20-1,15,few,TRBD2,TRBJ2-3,TGCAGTGCTGGGAGCGGGAGGAACGTCGATGATACGCAGTATTTT,CSAGSGRNVDDTQYF
TRBV20-1,13,few,.,TRBJ1-2,TGCAGTGCTAGAGGGGGCCGGAGCTATGGCTACACCTTC,CSARGGRSYGYTF
TRBV20-1,13,.,.,TRBJ2-5,TGCAGTGCTAGGGGGAACATCCAAGAGACCCAGTACTTC,CSARGNIQETQYF
TRBV20-1,18,.,TRBD2,TRBJ2-5,TGCAGTGTGGCAGGACTAGCGGGGGGGGAGGAAAATCAAGAGACCCAGTACTTC,CSVAGLAGGEENQETQYF
TRBV6-2/TRBV6-3,12,.,.,TRBJ2-7,TGTGCCAGCAGCTTATACGGACAGAATAGGTTCTTC,CASSLYGQNRFF
TRBV24-1,16,.,TRBD2,TRBJ2-1,TGTGCCACCAGTGGGCTAGCGGGAGGGCCTTACAATGAGCAGTTCTTC,CATSGLAGGPYNEQFF
TRBV20-1,16,.,.,TRBJ2-3,TGCAGTGCTAGAGATTGGGGCGGTGCCAGCACAGATACGCAGTATTTT,CSARDWGGASTDTQYF
TRBV13,15,.,.,TRBJ1-6,TGTGCCAGCAGCTCTACGCCGGTGCTTAATTCACCCCTCCACTTT,CASSSTPVLNSPLHF
TRBV5-6,17,.,TRBD1,TRBJ2-5,TGTGCCAGCAGCTTGTTTTCCTGGACAGGGGGCTTAGAGACCCAGTACTTC,CASSLFSWTGGLETQYF
TRBV12-3/TRBV12-4,15,many,TRBD1,TRBJ2-5,TGTGCCAGCAGTTTGGGGACAGGGGGCAGGGAGACCCAGTACTTC,CASSLGTGGRETQYF
TRBV12-3/TRBV12-4,15,.,TRBD1,TRBJ2-3,TGTGCCAGCAGTTTTCCGGGACAGGGGGCAGATACGCAGTATTTT,CASSFPGQGADTQYF
TRBV5-6,15,.,.,TRBJ2-7,TGTGCCAGCAGCCGGGTAGGAAAGAACTCCTACGAGCAGTACTTC,CASSRVGKNSYEQYF
TRBV20-1,13,.,.,TRBJ2-5,TGCAGTGCTAGAAAGGCAGGGCAAGAGACCCAGTACTTC,CSARKAGQETQYF
TRBV20-1,13,.,.,TRBJ1-2,TGCAGTGCTAGAGATGACGCGAATTCTGGCTACACCTTC,CSARDDANSGYTF
TRBV18,16,.,.,TRBJ1-4,TGTGCCAGCTCACCACCGCGGGACGCCTATAATGAAAAACTGTTTTTT,CASSPPRDAYNEKLFF
TRBV4-1,12,.,.,TRBJ1-4,TGCGCCAGCAGCCGACAGGACGAAAAACTGTTTTTT,CASSRQDEKLFF
TRBV7-2,15,.,TRBD2,TRBJ2-1,TGTGCCAGCAGCTTAGCGGCTAGCGGGACGAATGAGCAGTTCTTC,CASSLAASGTNEQFF
TRBV4-1,16,.,TRBD1,TRBJ1-1,TGCGCCAGCAGCCAAGCGAGGGGCAGGGGGCGTACTGAAGCTTTCTTT,CASSQARGRGRTEAFF
TRBV6-1,16,.,.,TRBJ2-7,TGTGCCAGCAGTGCCTCAAGGGGCTATTTTGGGTACGAGCAGTACTTC,CASSASRGYFGYEQYF
TRBV4-1,16,.,.,TRBJ1-3,TGCGCCAGCAGCCAAGTCTCCCACTATTCTGGAAACACCATATATTTT,CASSQVSHYSGNTIYF